Listed below are T cell receptor beta chains from one sample, sequenced in a study of blood T cell repertoires in COVID-19. Libraries were prepared by immunoSEQ multiplex PCR; TCRdb keeps only in-frame clonotypes and omits some of them. The sample consists of 150,000 to 200,000 clones, 85% of them appearing once. Sequencing input: peripheral blood. All receptors come from a human donor with acute or convalescent COVID-19. The donor label of this sample is uncertain. Both conserved end residues are part of each CDR3. A D gene is named only where the DNA matches it firmly. Clone size appears in some rows only: once, few, many, or a class for an expanded clone.

clone size: NA; V gene: TRBV9; J gene: TRBJ1-3; D gene: NA; CDR3 protein: CASSDRNTIYF; CDR3 DNA: TGTGCCAGCAGCGATAGAAACACCATATATTTT
clone size: few; V gene: TRBV5-4; J gene: TRBJ2-3; D gene: NA; CDR3 protein: CASRAGESASRGDTQYF; CDR3 DNA: TGTGCCAGCAGGGCCGGGGAATCCGCTAGCAGGGGAGATACGCAGTATTTT
clone size: NA; V gene: TRBV4-2; J gene: TRBJ1-2; D gene: NA; CDR3 protein: CASSQGAAGDDYGYTF; CDR3 DNA: TGTGCCAGCAGCCAAGGGGCGGCAGGGGATGACTATGGCTACACCTTC
clone size: NA; V gene: TRBV27; J gene: TRBJ1-2; D gene: TRBD1; CDR3 protein: CASSLSGNRGVYGYTF; CDR3 DNA: TGTGCCAGCAGTTTATCGGGCAACAGGGGGGTATATGGCTACACCTTC
clone size: NA; V gene: TRBV21-1; J gene: TRBJ1-2; D gene: NA; CDR3 protein: CASSKGRRQPHRVASKHNYGYTF; CDR3 DNA: TGTGCCAGCAGCAAAGGAAGAAGACAGCCCCACCGGGTAGCTTCCAAGCATAACTATGGCTACACCTTC
clone size: NA; V gene: TRBV6-5; J gene: TRBJ2-1; D gene: NA; CDR3 protein: CASSYEEGYNEQFF; CDR3 DNA: TGTGCCAGCAGTTACGAGGAGGGATACAATGAGCAGTTCTTC
clone size: NA; V gene: TRBV28; J gene: TRBJ1-1; D gene: TRBD1; CDR3 protein: CASSSPRQGITEAFF; CDR3 DNA: TGTGCCAGCAGTTCCCCTAGACAGGGCATCACTGAAGCTTTCTTT
clone size: NA; V gene: TRBV6-5; J gene: TRBJ2-3; D gene: TRBD2; CDR3 protein: CASSKTSGVADTQYF; CDR3 DNA: TGTGCCAGCAGTAAGACTAGCGGGGTGGCAGATACGCAGTATTTT
clone size: NA; V gene: TRBV9; J gene: TRBJ2-5; D gene: NA; CDR3 protein: CASSVVSSRGQETQYF; CDR3 DNA: TGTGCCAGCAGCGTAGTTTCTTCGCGGGGTCAAGAGACCCAGTACTTC
clone size: NA; V gene: TRBV7-9; J gene: TRBJ2-7; D gene: TRBD1; CDR3 protein: CASSRRTGTGIAYEQYF; CDR3 DNA: TGTGCCAGCAGCCGCCGGACCGGGACAGGGATCGCCTACGAGCAGTACTTC
clone size: NA; V gene: TRBV6-6; J gene: TRBJ1-1; D gene: NA; CDR3 protein: CASRPESTRNTEAFF; CDR3 DNA: TGTGCCAGCAGGCCCGAATCCACGAGGAACACTGAAGCTTTCTTT
clone size: few; V gene: TRBV3-1/TRBV3-2; J gene: TRBJ2-5; D gene: TRBD1; CDR3 protein: CASSYRDRGRETQYF; CDR3 DNA: TGTGCCAGCAGCTACCGGGACAGGGGGCGGGAGACCCAGTACTTC
clone size: NA; V gene: TRBV9; J gene: TRBJ1-1; D gene: NA; CDR3 protein: CASSVGSGRANTEAFF; CDR3 DNA: TGTGCCAGCAGCGTAGGGTCAGGGAGGGCTAACACTGAAGCTTTCTTT
clone size: NA; V gene: TRBV10-1; J gene: TRBJ1-6; D gene: NA; CDR3 protein: CASSDGGLNSPLHF; CDR3 DNA: TGCGCCAGCAGTGATGGAGGGCTTAATTCACCCCTCCACTTT
clone size: NA; V gene: TRBV7-7; J gene: TRBJ2-2; D gene: NA; CDR3 protein: CASSSGGRGTGELFF; CDR3 DNA: TGTGCCAGCAGCTCCGGGGGAAGAGGGACCGGGGAGCTGTTTTTT
clone size: few; V gene: TRBV18; J gene: TRBJ2-3; D gene: NA; CDR3 protein: CASSPPRGSADTQYF; CDR3 DNA: TGTGCCAGCTCACCACCCCGGGGTAGTGCCGATACGCAGTATTTT